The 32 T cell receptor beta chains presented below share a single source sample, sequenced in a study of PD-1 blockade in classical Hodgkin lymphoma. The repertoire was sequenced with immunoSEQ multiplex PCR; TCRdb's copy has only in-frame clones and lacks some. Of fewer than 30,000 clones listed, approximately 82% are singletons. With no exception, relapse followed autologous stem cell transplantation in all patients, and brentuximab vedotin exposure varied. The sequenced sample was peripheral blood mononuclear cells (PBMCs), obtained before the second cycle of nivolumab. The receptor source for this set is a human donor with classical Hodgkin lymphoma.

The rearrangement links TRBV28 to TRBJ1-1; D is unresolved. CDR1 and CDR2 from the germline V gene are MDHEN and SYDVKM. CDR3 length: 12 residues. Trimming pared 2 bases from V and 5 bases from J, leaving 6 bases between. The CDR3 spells CASSLRRTEAFF. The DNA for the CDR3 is TGTGCCAGCAGTTTAAGAAGGACTGAAGCTTTCTTT.

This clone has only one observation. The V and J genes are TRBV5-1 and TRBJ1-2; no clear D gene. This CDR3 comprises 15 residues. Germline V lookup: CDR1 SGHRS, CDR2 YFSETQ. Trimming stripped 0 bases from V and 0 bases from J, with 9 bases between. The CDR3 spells CASSLAQVTNYGYTF. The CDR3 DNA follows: TGCGCCAGCAGCTTGGCGCAGGTTACTAACTATGGCTACACCTTC. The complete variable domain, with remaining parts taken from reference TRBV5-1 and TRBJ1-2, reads KAGVTQTPRYLIKTRGQQVTLSCSPISGHRSVSWYQQTPGQGLQFLFEYFSETQRNKGNFPGRFSGRQFSNSRSEMNVSTLELGDSALYLCASSLAQVTNYGYTFGSGTRLTVV.

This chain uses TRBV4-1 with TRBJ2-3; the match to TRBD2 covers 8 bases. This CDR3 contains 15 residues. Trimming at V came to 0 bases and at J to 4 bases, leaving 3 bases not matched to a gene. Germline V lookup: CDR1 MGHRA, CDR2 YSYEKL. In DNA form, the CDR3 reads TGCGCCAGCAGCCAAGATCGGGGGGGCCCAGATACGCAGTATTTT. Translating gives CASSQDRGGPDTQYF.

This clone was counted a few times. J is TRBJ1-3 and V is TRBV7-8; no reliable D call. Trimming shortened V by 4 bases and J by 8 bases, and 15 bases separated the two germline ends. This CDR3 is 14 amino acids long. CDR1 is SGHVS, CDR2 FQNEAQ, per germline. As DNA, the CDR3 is TGTGCCAGCAGCTATTCCGGGCCTTCGGACACCATATATTTT. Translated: CASSYSGPSDTIYF.

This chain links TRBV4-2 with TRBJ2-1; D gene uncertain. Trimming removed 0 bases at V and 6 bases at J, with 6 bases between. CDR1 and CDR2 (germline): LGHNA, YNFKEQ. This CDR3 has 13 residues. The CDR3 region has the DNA TGTGCCAGCAGCCAAGATTTGGTCAATGAGCAGTTCTTC. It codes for CASSQDLVNEQFF.

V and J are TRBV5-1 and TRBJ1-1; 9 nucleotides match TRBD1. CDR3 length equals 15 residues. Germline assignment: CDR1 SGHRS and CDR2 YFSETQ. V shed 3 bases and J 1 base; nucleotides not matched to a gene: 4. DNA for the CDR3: TGCGCCAGCAGCTCCCCGACAGGGGGGAACACTGAAGCTTTCTTT. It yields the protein CASSSPTGGNTEAFF.

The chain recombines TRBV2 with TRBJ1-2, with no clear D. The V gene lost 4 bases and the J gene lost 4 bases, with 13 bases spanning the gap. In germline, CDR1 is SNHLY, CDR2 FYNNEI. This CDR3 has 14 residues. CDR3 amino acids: CASSGATAGYGYTF. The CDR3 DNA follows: TGTGCCAGCAGTGGTGCTACAGCGGGCTATGGCTACACCTTC.

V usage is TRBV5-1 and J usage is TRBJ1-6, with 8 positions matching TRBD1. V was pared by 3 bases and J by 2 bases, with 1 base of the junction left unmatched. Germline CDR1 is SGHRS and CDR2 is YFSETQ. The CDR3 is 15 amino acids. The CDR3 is CASSSQGAYNSPLHF. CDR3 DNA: TGCGCCAGCAGCTCACAGGGGGCCTATAATTCACCCCTCCACTTT.

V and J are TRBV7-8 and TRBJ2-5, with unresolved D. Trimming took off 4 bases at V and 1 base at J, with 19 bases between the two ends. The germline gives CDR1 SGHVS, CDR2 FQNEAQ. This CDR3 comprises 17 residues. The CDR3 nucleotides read TGTGCCAGCAGCTCCAGTCTGGCAGGTAGTCGCCAAGAGACCCAGTACTTC. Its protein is CASSSSLAGSRQETQYF.

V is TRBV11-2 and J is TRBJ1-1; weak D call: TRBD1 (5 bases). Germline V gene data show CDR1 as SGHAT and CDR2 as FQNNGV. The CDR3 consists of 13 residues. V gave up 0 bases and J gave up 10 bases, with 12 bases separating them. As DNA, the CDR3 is TGTGCCAGCAGCTTAGATAGAGGCAGGGTAGCTTTCTTT. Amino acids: CASSLDRGRVAFF.

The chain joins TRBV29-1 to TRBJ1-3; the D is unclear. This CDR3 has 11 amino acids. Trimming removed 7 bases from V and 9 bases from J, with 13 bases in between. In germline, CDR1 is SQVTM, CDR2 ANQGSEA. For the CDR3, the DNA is TGCAGCGCCCTGGACGGCTCCACCATATATTTT. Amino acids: CSALDGSTIYF. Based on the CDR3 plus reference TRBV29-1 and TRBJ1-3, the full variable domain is SAVISQKPSRDICQRGTSLTIQCQVDSQVTMMFWYRQQPGQSLTLIATANQGSEATYESGFVIDKFPISRPNLTFSTLTVSNMSPEDSSIYLCSALDGSTIYFGEGSWLTVV.

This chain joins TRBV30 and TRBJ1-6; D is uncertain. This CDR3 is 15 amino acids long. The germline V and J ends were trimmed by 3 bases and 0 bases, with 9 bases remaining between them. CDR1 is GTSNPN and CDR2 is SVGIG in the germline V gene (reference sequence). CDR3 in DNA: TGTGCCTGGAGACCGTTGAGCTCCTATAATTCACCCCTCCACTTT. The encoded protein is CAWRPLSSYNSPLHF.

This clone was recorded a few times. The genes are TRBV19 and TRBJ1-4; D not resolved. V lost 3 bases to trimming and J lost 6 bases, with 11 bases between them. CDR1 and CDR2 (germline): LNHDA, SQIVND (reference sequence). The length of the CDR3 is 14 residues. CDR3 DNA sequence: TGTGCCAGTAGTATTGAGTTGGCTGATGAAAAACTGTTTTTT. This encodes CASSIELADEKLFF.

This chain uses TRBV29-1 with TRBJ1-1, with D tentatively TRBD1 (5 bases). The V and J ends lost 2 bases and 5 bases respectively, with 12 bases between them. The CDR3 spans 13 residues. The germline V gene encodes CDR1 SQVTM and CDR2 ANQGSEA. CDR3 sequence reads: CSVERGRGTEAFF. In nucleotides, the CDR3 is TGCAGCGTTGAACGCGGTAGGGGAACTGAAGCTTTCTTT. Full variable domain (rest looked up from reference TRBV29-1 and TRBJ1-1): SAVISQKPSRDICQRGTSLTIQCQVDSQVTMMFWYRQQPGQSLTLIATANQGSEATYESGFVIDKFPISRPNLTFSTLTVSNMSPEDSSIYLCSVERGRGTEAFFGQGTRLTVV.

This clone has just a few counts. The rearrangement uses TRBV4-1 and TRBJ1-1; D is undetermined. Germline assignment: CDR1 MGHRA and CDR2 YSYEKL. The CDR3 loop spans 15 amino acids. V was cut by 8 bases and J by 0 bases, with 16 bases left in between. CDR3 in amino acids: CASRRGLTMNTEAFF. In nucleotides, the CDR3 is TGCGCCAGCCGAAGAGGGCTGACCATGAACACTGAAGCTTTCTTT.

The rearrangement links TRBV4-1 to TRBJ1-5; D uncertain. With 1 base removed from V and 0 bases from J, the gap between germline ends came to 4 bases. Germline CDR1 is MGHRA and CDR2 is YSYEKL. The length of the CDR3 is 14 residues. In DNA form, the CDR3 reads TGCGCCAGCAGCCAAGCGGGTAGCAATCAGCCCCAGCATTTT. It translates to CASSQAGSNQPQHF.

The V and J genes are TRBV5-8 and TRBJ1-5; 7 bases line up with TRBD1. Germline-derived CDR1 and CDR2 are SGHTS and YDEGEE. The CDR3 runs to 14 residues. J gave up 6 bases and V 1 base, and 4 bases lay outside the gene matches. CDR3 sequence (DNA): TGTGCCAGCAGCTTGAGAGGGGGCGGTCAGCCCCAGCATTTT. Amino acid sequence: CASSLRGGGQPQHF.

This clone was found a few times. The CDR3 region has the DNA TGTGCCAGCTCACCACGGGGAGCGGCCACTGAAGCTTTCTTT. Its protein is CASSPRGAATEAFF. The rearrangement links TRBV18 to TRBJ1-1; D is ambiguous. Germline lookup yields CDR1 KGHSH and CDR2 LQKENI. Trimming pared 1 base from V and 4 bases from J, leaving 10 bases between. CDR3 length: 14 residues.

CDR3 DNA: TGCGCCAGCAGCCCTGAGGCTAACTATGGCTACACCTTC. Translating it yields CASSPEANYGYTF. The chain is built from TRBV4-3 and TRBJ1-2; no firm D call. Trimming shortened V by 4 bases and J by 0 bases, and 6 bases separated the two germline ends. CDR1 is LGHNA and CDR2 is YSLEER in the germline V gene. The CDR3 covers 13 residues.

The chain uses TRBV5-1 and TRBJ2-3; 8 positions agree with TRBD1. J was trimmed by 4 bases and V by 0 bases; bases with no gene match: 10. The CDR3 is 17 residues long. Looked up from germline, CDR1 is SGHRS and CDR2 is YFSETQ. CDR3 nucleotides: TGCGCCAGCAGCTTGGGGGTTTACGGACAGGGTGCAGATACGCAGTATTTT. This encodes CASSLGVYGQGADTQYF.

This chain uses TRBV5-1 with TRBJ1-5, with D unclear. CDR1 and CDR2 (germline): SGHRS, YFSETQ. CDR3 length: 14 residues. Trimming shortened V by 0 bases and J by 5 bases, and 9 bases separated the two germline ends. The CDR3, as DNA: TGCGCCAGCAGCTTGGGAGGAGGCTATCAGCCCCAGCATTTT. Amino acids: CASSLGGGYQPQHF.

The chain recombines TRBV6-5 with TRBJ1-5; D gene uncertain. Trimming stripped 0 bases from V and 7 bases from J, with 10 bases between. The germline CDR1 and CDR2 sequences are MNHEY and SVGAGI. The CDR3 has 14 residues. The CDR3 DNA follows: TGTGCCAGCAGTTACTCCGGAGGATTACAGCCCCAGCATTTT. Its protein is CASSYSGGLQPQHF.

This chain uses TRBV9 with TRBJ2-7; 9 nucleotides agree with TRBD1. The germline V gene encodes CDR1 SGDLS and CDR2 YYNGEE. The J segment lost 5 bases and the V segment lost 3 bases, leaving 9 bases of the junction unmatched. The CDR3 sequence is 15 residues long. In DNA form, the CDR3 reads TGTGCCAGCAGCGGGACGGGACAGGGAAACCACGAGCAGTACTTC. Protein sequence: CASSGTGQGNHEQYF.

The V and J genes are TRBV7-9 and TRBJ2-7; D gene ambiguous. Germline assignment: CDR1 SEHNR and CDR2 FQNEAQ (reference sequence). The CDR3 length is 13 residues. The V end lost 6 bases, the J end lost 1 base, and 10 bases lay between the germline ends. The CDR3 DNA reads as TGTGCCAGCAGAGCCGGCACGTCCTACGAGCAGTACTTC. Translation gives CASRAGTSYEQYF.

The CDR3 sequence: CASSPGTGGDRNYGYTF. The DNA of the CDR3 is TGTGCCAGCAGCCCGGGGACAGGGGGGGACCGAAACTATGGCTACACCTTC. This sequence joins TRBV5-6 and TRBJ1-2; 11 positions agree with TRBD1. CDR1 and CDR2 (germline): SGHDT, YYEEEE. There are 17 residues in the CDR3. Trimming at V came to 4 bases and at J to 2 bases, leaving 10 bases not matched to a gene.

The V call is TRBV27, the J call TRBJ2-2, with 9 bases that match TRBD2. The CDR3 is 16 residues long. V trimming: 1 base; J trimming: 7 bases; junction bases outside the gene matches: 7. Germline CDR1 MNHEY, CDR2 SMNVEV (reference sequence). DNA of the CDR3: TGTGCCAGCAGTTTATGGATAGCGGGAGAGGTCGGGGAGCTGTTTTTT. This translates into CASSLWIAGEVGELFF.

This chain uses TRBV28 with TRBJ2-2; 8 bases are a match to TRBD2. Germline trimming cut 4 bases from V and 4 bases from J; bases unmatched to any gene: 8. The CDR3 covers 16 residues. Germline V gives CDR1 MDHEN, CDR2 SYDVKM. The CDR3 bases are TGTGCCAGCAGTTGGGGCGGGGGGCTGAGCACCGGGGAGCTGTTTTTT. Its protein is CASSWGGGLSTGELFF.

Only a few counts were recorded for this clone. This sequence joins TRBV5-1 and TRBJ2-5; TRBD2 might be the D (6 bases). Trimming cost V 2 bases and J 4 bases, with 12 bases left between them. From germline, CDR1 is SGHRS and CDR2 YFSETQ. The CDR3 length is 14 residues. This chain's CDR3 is CASSFGGLGETQYF. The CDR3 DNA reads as TGCGCCAGCAGCTTTGGGGGGTTGGGAGAGACCCAGTACTTC.

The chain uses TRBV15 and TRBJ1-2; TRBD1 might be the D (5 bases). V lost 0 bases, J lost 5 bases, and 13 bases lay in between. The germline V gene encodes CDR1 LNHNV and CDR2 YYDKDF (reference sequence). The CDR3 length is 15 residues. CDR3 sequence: CATSRDTGTGYGYTF. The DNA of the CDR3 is TGTGCCACCAGCAGAGATACCGGGACGGGGTATGGCTACACCTTC.

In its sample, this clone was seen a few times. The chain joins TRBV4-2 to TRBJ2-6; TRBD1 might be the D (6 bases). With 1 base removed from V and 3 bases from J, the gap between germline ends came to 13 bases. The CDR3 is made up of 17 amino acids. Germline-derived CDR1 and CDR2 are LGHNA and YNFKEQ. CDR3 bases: TGTGCCAGCAGCCAAGCAATACAGGGCTTTGGGGCCAACGTCCTGACTTTC. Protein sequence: CASSQAIQGFGANVLTF.

This chain's CDR3 is CASSSPGQFLSGANVLTF. CDR3 sequence (DNA): TGTGCCAGCAGCTCCCCGGGACAGTTCCTCTCTGGGGCCAACGTCCTGACTTTC. The gene calls are TRBV28 and TRBJ2-6, with 7 bases matching TRBD1. Germline V lookup: CDR1 MDHEN, CDR2 SYDVKM. The CDR3 runs to 18 residues. The V and J ends lost 6 bases and 0 bases, in that order; junction bases with no gene match: 11.

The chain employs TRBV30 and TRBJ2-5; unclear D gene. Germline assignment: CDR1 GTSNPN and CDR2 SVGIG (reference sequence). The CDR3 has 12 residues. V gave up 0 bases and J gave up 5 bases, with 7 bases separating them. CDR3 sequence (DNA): TGTGCCTGGAGTGTGGAAGGGGAGACCCAGTACTTC. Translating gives CAWSVEGETQYF.